This T cell receptor beta chain was retrieved from a study of glioma-infiltrating T cells. Per germline, CDR1 SNHLY and CDR2 FYNNEI. The CDR3 runs to 12 residues. V lost 1 base and J 6 bases, leaving 6 bases between the germline ends. This clonotype was observed many times. Its antigen is as yet unknown. TCR alpha and beta CDR3 regions were amplified from RNA using iRepertoire nested multiplex PCR. TCRdb recomputed calls from the multiplex PCR reads with MiXCR, one row per CDR3 protein. The table shows about 110,000 distinct CDR3 sequences, with less than 30% occurring only once. Study-wide results and limits: Very few CDR3 sequences were shared between tissue and blood.

Sequenced material: glioma tissue, nonneoplastic brain tissue, or PBMCs (not recorded which). The TCR sequence derives from a human donor with low-grade glioma or glioblastoma, undergoing nonglioma brain surgery, or in good health (not recorded which). The genes are TRBV2 and TRBJ1-1; D remains ambiguous. CDR3 protein: CASSEGVAEAFF. The DNA of the CDR3 is TGTGCCAGCAGTGAAGGGGTGGCTGAAGCTTTCTTT.